What follows are 11 T cell receptor beta chains derived from one specimen sequenced in a study of blood T cell repertoires in COVID-19. Data came from immunoSEQ multiplex PCR; TCRdb stores just in-frame clones and leaves some out. The repertoire holds a few hundred thousand clones, with approximately 86% as singletons. The source material was peripheral blood. The receptor set was obtained from a man aged 60 to 75 with acute or convalescent COVID-19.

CDR3 nucleotide sequence: TGTGCCACCAGTGATTCCCGACAGGGGGCAGCCACGGGACAGTTCTTC. Amino acids: CATSDSRQGAATGQFF. The chain links TRBV24-1 to TRBJ2-1; 10 nucleotides align to TRBD1. CDR1 is KGHDR and CDR2 is SFDVKD in the germline V gene. There are 16 residues in the CDR3. Trimming took 2 bases from V and 13 from J; bases not matched to a gene: 13.

The sample holds one count of this clone. The chain uses TRBV11-2 and TRBJ2-7; D might be TRBD1 (7 bases). The CDR3 covers 16 residues. V was pared by 0 bases and J by 4 bases, with 16 bases between. Germline V gene lookup returns CDR1 SGHAT and CDR2 FQNNGV. The CDR3 sequence: CASSLEGGGVGYEQYF. DNA of the CDR3: TGTGCCAGCAGCTTAGAAGGGGGCGGGGTGGGATACGAGCAGTACTTC.

The rearrangement links TRBV11-2 to TRBJ2-6; no clear D. This CDR3 is 14 amino acids long. In germline, CDR1 is SGHAT, CDR2 FQNNGV. V lost 3 bases to trimming and J lost 0 bases, with 3 bases between them. The CDR3: CASSFNSGANVLTF. CDR3 DNA: TGTGCCAGCAGCTTCAACTCTGGGGCCAACGTCCTGACTTTC.

The V gene is TRBV11-3, the J gene TRBJ1-5, with D possibly matching TRBD1 (5 bases). With 0 bases removed from V and 0 bases from J, the gap between germline ends came to 18 bases. This CDR3 contains 19 residues. The germline CDR1 and CDR2 sequences are SGHNT and YENEEA. This CDR3 is CASSLEVGDSVYSNQPQHF. CDR3 sequence (DNA): TGTGCCAGCAGCTTAGAAGTAGGTGACAGTGTTTATAGCAATCAGCCCCAGCATTTT.

The chain recombines TRBV3-1 (or the pseudogene TRBV3-2) with TRBJ1-2; D possibly corresponds to TRBD1 (6 bases). The V end was cut by 0 bases, the J end by 2 bases, with 16 bases between. Germline CDR1 and CDR2: LGHDT and YNNKEL (reference sequence). This CDR3 is 17 amino acids long. CDR3 sequence: CASSQDGGPRLNYGYTF. The CDR3 coding sequence is TGTGCCAGCAGCCAAGACGGGGGGCCTCGGTTGAACTATGGCTACACCTTC.

J is TRBJ2-2 and V is TRBV5-1, with D unresolved. This CDR3 region has 13 residues. Trimming shortened V by 4 bases and J by 3 bases, and 7 bases separated the two germline ends. CDR1 is SGHRS and CDR2 is YFSETQ in the germline V gene. The CDR3 DNA reads TGCGCCAGCAGCCGCGACTACACCGGGGAGCTGTTTTTT. It translates to CASSRDYTGELFF.

The V gene is TRBV3-1 (or the pseudogene TRBV3-2), the J gene TRBJ2-7, with a weak D call TRBD2 (5 bases). The CDR3 loop spans 16 amino acids. The germline gives CDR1 LGHDT, CDR2 YNNKEL (reference sequence). V shed 0 bases and J shed 2 bases, with 14 bases lying between them. CDR3 in amino acids: CASSQDPRGIPYEQYF. DNA of the CDR3: TGTGCCAGCAGCCAAGATCCAAGAGGGATCCCCTACGAGCAGTACTTC.

Concerning this clone: The same CDR3 is also encoded by other DNA sequences in this sample. V gene TRBV18 combines with J gene TRBJ1-1; D gene unclear. Germline CDR1 reads KGHSH; CDR2 reads LQKENI. This CDR3 is 13 amino acids long. Trimming took 1 base from V and 1 from J, leaving 4 bases between them. CDR3 coding DNA: TGTGCCAGCTCACCACGACAGAACACTGAAGCTTTCTTT. Protein product: CASSPRQNTEAFF.

The J gene is TRBJ1-1, the V gene TRBV5-1; perhaps TRBD1 as D (5 bases). Trimming cost V 4 bases and J 3 bases, with 16 bases left between them. The CDR3 consists of 15 residues. Germline V gene lookup returns CDR1 SGHRS and CDR2 YFSETQ. CDR3: CASSPRAGEDTEAFF. The CDR3 region has the DNA TGCGCCAGCAGCCCGCGAGCGGGGGAGGACACTGAAGCTTTCTTT. The variable domain in full, completed from reference TRBV5-1 and TRBJ1-1, reads KAGVTQTPRYLIKTRGQQVTLSCSPISGHRSVSWYQQTPGQGLQFLFEYFSETQRNKGNFPGRFSGRQFSNSRSEMNVSTLELGDSALYLCASSPRAGEDTEAFFGQGTRLTVV.

This chain connects TRBV6-5 to TRBJ1-2; TRBD1 aligns across 7 bases. V gave up 5 bases and J gave up 2 bases; unmatched junction bases: 5. The germline CDR1 and CDR2 sequences are MNHEY and SVGAGI. This CDR3 is built from 14 residues. The DNA for the CDR3 is TGTGCCAGCAGTAGGGTGACAGGGAACTATGGCTACACCTTC. This translates into CASSRVTGNYGYTF.

The chain joins TRBV19 to TRBJ1-1, with TRBD1 matching over 9 bases. Germline V gene data show CDR1 as LNHDA and CDR2 as SQIVND (reference sequence). There are 15 residues in the CDR3. V shed 9 bases, J shed 4 bases, and the junction held 12 bases outside the gene matches. DNA of the CDR3: TGTGCCAGCAAAACAACCGGGACAGGGACCACTGAAGCTTTCTTT. This translates into CASKTTGTGTTEAFF.